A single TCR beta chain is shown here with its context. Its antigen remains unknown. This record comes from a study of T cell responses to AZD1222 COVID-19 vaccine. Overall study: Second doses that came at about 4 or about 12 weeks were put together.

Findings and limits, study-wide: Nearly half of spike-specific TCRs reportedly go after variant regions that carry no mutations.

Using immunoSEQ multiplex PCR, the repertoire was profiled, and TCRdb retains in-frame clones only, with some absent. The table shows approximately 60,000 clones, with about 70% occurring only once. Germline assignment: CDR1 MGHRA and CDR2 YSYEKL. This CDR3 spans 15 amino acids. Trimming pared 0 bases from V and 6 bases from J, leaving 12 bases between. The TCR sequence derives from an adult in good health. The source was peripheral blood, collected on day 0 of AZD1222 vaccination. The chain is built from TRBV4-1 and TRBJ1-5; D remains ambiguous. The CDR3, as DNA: TGCGCCAGCAGCCAAGATATGGGGAAACGTCAGCCCCAGCATTTT. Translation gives CASSQDMGKRQPQHF.